This T cell receptor beta chain was documented in a study of T-cell reconstitution after alpha-beta-depleted transplantation in children. The authors prepared the TCRbeta library with unique molecular identifiers. TCRdb redid the calling of the PCR reads with MiXCR, one entry per CDR3 protein. The sample records about 600,000 distinct CDR3 sequences, about 11% being singletons. Germline V lookup: CDR1 LGHNA, CDR2 YSLEER. V was trimmed by 2 bases and J by 3 bases, leaving 13 bases between them. This CDR3 spans 16 amino acids. In this sample, this clonotype turned up many times. The TCR originated in a human donor who donated a stem cell graft to a child with acute myeloid leukemia. Specimen: PBMCs from the stem cell graft donor, collected from the stem cell graft. This chain links TRBV4-3 with TRBJ1-4; tentatively, D is TRBD1 (6 bases). CDR3 residues: CASSQYIGQSNEKLFF. CDR3 DNA sequence: TGCGCCAGCAGCCAATATATTGGACAGTCTAATGAAAAACTGTTTTTT.